The 17 T cell receptor beta chains presented below share a single source sample, sequenced in a study of blood T cell repertoires in COVID-19. TCRdb keeps only in-frame clones here, not all; method: immunoSEQ multiplex PCR. Altogether some 150,000 clones are present, roughly nine tenths being singletons, with the ten largest covering roughly 15%. Sequenced input: peripheral blood. These receptors originate from a woman aged 40 to 50 with acute or convalescent COVID-19.

This chain links TRBV5-4 with TRBJ2-2; maybe TRBD1 (6 bases). The CDR3 covers 17 residues. The germline CDR1 and CDR2 sequences are SGHNT and YYREEE (reference sequence). V was cut by 4 bases and J by 0 bases, with 16 bases left in between. The CDR3 sequence is CASSGGRAFANTGELFF. The DNA of the CDR3 is TGTGCCAGCAGCGGGGGCCGGGCGTTCGCGAACACCGGGGAGCTGTTTTTT.

The chain links TRBV7-6 to TRBJ2-1; 8 bases map to TRBD1. In germline, CDR1 is SGHVS, CDR2 FNYEAQ. The ends lost 1 base at V and 8 bases at J; junction bases unmatched: 7. The CDR3 loop spans 15 amino acids. DNA for the CDR3: TGTGCCAGCAGCTTAGGGCAGGGGGCGATCGATGAGCAGTTCTTC. Amino acid sequence: CASSLGQGAIDEQFF.

This clone turned up a few times. The CDR3 bases are TGTGCCAGCAGAAAGACAGGGGGGAACACTGAAGCTTTCTTT. Amino acid sequence: CASRKTGGNTEAFF. This chain uses TRBV9 with TRBJ1-1, with 9 bases matching TRBD1. This CDR3 has 14 residues. Germline V gene lookup returns CDR1 SGDLS and CDR2 YYNGEE. Germline trimming cut 5 bases from V and 1 base from J; bases unmatched to any gene: 3.

V gene TRBV7-9 combines with J gene TRBJ2-1; 12 bases agree with TRBD2. In germline, CDR1 is SEHNR, CDR2 FQNEAQ (reference sequence). The CDR3 loop spans 15 amino acids. J was trimmed by 8 bases and V by 1 base; bases with no gene match: 3. CDR3 coding DNA: TGTGCCAGCAGCTTAGAGCTAGCGGGAGGGGATGAGCAGTTCTTC. Protein: CASSLELAGGDEQFF.

The chain carries TRBV2 and TRBJ2-7, with D maybe TRBD1 (5 bases). The V gene's germline CDR1 is SNHLY and CDR2 FYNNEI. Trimming took off 2 bases at V and 0 bases at J, with 8 bases between the two ends. The CDR3 is 14 amino acids. CDR3: CASSEQGASYEQYF. The DNA of the CDR3 is TGTGCCAGCAGTGAACAGGGCGCCTCCTACGAGCAGTACTTC. Full variable domain (outside the CDR3, taken from reference TRBV2 and TRBJ2-7): EPEVTQTPSHQVTQMGQEVILRCVPISNHLYFYWYRQILGQKVEFLVSFYNNEISEKSEIFDDQFSVERPDGSNFTLKIRSTKLEDSAMYFCASSEQGASYEQYFGPGTRLTVT.

This rearrangement joins TRBV28 to TRBJ2-2; 7 nucleotides match TRBD1. The CDR3 covers 15 residues. Trimming removed 6 bases from V and 4 bases from J; junction bases left unmatched: 8. Germline CDR1 reads MDHEN; CDR2 reads SYDVKM. Written as DNA, the CDR3 is TGTGCCAGCAGCACTTGGGGGACAGTCACCGGGGAGCTGTTTTTT. Translation gives CASSTWGTVTGELFF.

This clone appeared a few times. V is TRBV7-9 and J is TRBJ1-6; no definite D call. The CDR3 consists of 14 residues. Trimming cost V 4 bases and J 6 bases, with 10 bases left between them. CDR1 SEHNR and CDR2 FQNEAQ come from the germline V gene (reference sequence). CDR3: CASSSGGLNSPLHF. The CDR3 DNA sequence: TGTGCCAGCAGCTCAGGTGGACTTAATTCACCCCTCCACTTT.

The V and J genes are TRBV10-2 and TRBJ1-1, with a possible D match to TRBD1 (6 bases). V dropped 0 bases and J dropped 4 bases, with 9 bases sitting between them. Germline V gene lookup returns CDR1 WSHSY and CDR2 SAAADI. CDR3 length: 14 residues. The CDR3 DNA reads as TGCGCCAGCAGTGAGTCGAAGGGGGTCACTGAAGCTTTCTTT. Amino acids: CASSESKGVTEAFF.

In DNA form, the CDR3 reads TGTGCCAGCAGTTTCTCAGGGAGGGGCACTGAAGCTTTCTTT. It yields the protein CASSFSGRGTEAFF. The gene calls are TRBV3-1 (or the pseudogene TRBV3-2) and TRBJ1-1, with a tentative D call TRBD1 (5 bases). The CDR3 sequence is 14 residues long. The germline V and J ends were trimmed by 6 bases and 4 bases, with 15 bases remaining between them. The germline V gene has CDR1 LGHDT and CDR2 YNNKEL (reference sequence).

The chain joins TRBV28 to TRBJ2-6, with 8 bases matching TRBD2. Unmatched junction bases numbered 3, after V lost 2 bases and J lost 0 bases. The CDR3 totals 17 residues. CDR1 and CDR2 (germline): MDHEN, SYDVKM. CDR3 in amino acids: CASSLRGGSSGANVLTF. The CDR3 DNA reads TGTGCCAGCAGTTTACGGGGGGGTAGCTCTGGGGCCAACGTCCTGACTTTC.

In nucleotides, the CDR3 is TGTGCCAGCGGCCAGGACAGCCCTTCGGGCAATCAGCCCCAGCATTTT. This encodes CASGQDSPSGNQPQHF. This sequence joins TRBV21-1 and TRBJ1-5; no DNA check was done on the table's D call, TRBD1. TRBV21-1 constitutes a pseudogene. CDR3 size: 16 residues.

CDR3 in DNA: TGTGCCAGCAGACCTACCCTAAAACAGTTTGGCAATCAGCCCCAGCATTTT. Translating it yields CASRPTLKQFGNQPQHF. V and J are TRBV28 and TRBJ1-5; D is unresolved. From germline, CDR1 is MDHEN and CDR2 SYDVKM. V was cut by 6 bases and J by 2 bases, with 20 bases left in between. The CDR3 runs 17 residues.

This chain links TRBV5-1 with TRBJ1-3; D unclear. CDR1 is SGHRS, CDR2 YFSETQ, per germline. V dropped 0 bases and J dropped 1 base, with 14 bases sitting between them. The CDR3 runs to 17 residues. CDR3 amino acids: CASSLEFVGESGNTIYF. The DNA for the CDR3 is TGCGCCAGCAGCTTGGAATTCGTGGGAGAATCTGGAAACACCATATATTTT.

The chain has TRBV6-4 and TRBJ2-3; TRBD1 aligns across 11 bases. The CDR3 loop spans 15 amino acids. Germline-derived CDR1 and CDR2 are MRHNA and SNTAGT. The V and J ends lost 5 bases and 5 bases, in that order; junction bases with no gene match: 6. Here the CDR3 reads CASSSGTGGIDTQYF. The CDR3 nucleotides are TGTGCCAGCAGTTCCGGGACAGGGGGGATAGATACGCAGTATTTT.

The chain employs TRBV4-2 and TRBJ2-3, with TRBD2 identical over 13 bases. Per the germline V gene, CDR1 is LGHNA and CDR2 is YNFKEQ. J lost 5 bases, V lost 1 base, and 12 bases had no gene match. The CDR3 loop spans 19 amino acids. The CDR3 loop reads CASSQVEGLAGSLGDTQYF. The CDR3 region has the DNA TGTGCCAGCAGCCAAGTGGAGGGACTAGCGGGGTCACTGGGAGATACGCAGTATTTT.

CDR3 sequence (DNA): TGTGCCAGCAGCAACCAAACTAGCGATGAGCAGTTCTTC. This sequence encodes CASSNQTSDEQFF. The chain couples TRBV21-1 to TRBJ2-1; TRBD2, the D gene given by the table, was not confirmed from the DNA. TRBV21-1 is a listed pseudogene. The CDR3 has 13 residues.

This clone was picked up one time. The chain recombines TRBV6-5 with TRBJ1-6; TRBD1 matches 8 bases. Germline CDR1 and CDR2: MNHEY and SVGAGI. The CDR3 is made up of 14 amino acids. The V gene end was trimmed by 4 bases and the J gene end by 10 bases; junction bases not matched to a gene: 6. As DNA, the CDR3 is TGTGCCAGCAGTTCGGGACAGGAGCAGTCACCCCTCCACTTT. Residues: CASSSGQEQSPLHF.